The T cell receptor (beta chain) described here comes from a study of CD8+ T cells in alopecia areata. Study as a whole: Among treated patients, oral tofacitinib was administered at 5 to 10 mg twice daily.

Treatment given: oral pan-JAK inhibitor, 5-10 mg twice daily. Peripheral blood, together with lesional scalp punch biopsies, was collected from alopecia areata patients. Of note for this clone: Its antigen is still unknown.

Study conclusions and caveats: Scalp sequencing captures resident alphabeta T cells of normal skin too. Many expanded lesional clones stayed in scalp and blood while on tofacitinib.

Reverse transcription of extracted RNA yielded cDNA, which provided the sequencing template. TCRdb's copy holds only in-frame clones and misses some; the assay was immunoSEQ multiplex PCR. This table has fewer than 150,000 clones, around 82% appearing once. The CDR3 loop spans 13 amino acids. Germline-derived CDR1 and CDR2 are MNHEY and SVGAGI. V was clipped by 2 bases and J by 0 bases, with 5 bases between them. V usage is TRBV6-5 and J usage is TRBJ2-7, with unresolved D. The source material was CD8+ T cells sorted from blood, sampled at week 4, from a patient treated with tofacitinib. The receptor was derived from a human donor with alopecia areata. The CDR3 DNA follows: TGTGCCAGCAGTTACAAGAGCTCCTACGAGCAGTACTTC. Its translation is CASSYKSSYEQYF.